This T cell receptor beta chain is drawn from a study of beta chain features in type 1 diabetes. Study-level results: No resolution was reached here on whether HLA type influences TCRB rearrangement. Type 1 diabetes patients had moderately but significantly shorter TCRB CDR3s in all four CD4+ subsets. Because the template was cDNA, high-expressing cells might be over-represented.

As to this clone: Antigen: not known.

CDR1 GTSNPN and CDR2 SVGIG come from the germline V gene (reference sequence). The CDR3 is made up of 11 amino acids. The investigators reverse transcribed all of the isolated RNA, so they sequenced expressed TCRB transcripts. For naive, central memory and regulatory T cell samples, reads averaged around 3.5 million. The table came from immunoSEQ multiplex PCR; TCRdb's copy has only in-frame clones and leaves some out. Altogether 500,000 to 800,000 clones are present, roughly an eighth being singletons, with the ten largest covering roughly 0.11%. The gene calls are TRBV30 and TRBJ1-4; D unresolved. With the DNA end fitting TRBJ2-2 better, the J assignment may be wrong. Specimen: naive CD4+ T cells from blood. The sequence derives from a man aged 25-45 years with type 1 diabetes. The CDR3 region has the DNA TGTGCCTGGAGTAACATCAGGGAGCTGTTTTTT. As protein: CAWSNIRELFF.